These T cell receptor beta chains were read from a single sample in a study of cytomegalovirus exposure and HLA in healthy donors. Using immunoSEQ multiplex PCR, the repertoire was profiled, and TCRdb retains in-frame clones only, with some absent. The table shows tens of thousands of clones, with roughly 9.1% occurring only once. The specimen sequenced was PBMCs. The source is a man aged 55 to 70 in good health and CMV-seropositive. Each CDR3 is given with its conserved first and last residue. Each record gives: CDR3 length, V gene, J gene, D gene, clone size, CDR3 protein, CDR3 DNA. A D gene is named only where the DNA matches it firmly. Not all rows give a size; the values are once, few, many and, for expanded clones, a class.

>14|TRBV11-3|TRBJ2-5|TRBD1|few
CASSLGTGQETQYF
TGTGCCAGCAGCCTCGGGACAGGGCAAGAGACCCAGTACTTC
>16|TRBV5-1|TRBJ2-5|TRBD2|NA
CASKSSGGAKQETQYF
TGCGCCAGCAAGAGTAGCGGGGGGGCAAAGCAAGAGACCCAGTACTTC
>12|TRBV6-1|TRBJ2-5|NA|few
CASSPGAETQYF
TGTGCCAGCAGTCCAGGGGCAGAGACCCAGTACTTC
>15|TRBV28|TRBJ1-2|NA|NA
CASTTRGGGAYGYTF
TGTGCCAGCACCACAAGGGGGGGTGGGGCCTATGGCTACACCTTC
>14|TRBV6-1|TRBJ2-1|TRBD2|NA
CASRVAGGPNEQFF
TGTGCCAGCAGGGTAGCGGGAGGGCCCAATGAGCAGTTCTTC
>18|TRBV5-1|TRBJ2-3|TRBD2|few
CASSPAAGGVLGTDTQYF
TGCGCCAGCAGCCCCGCAGCGGGAGGGGTTCTAGGCACAGATACGCAGTATTTT
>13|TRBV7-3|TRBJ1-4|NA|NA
CASSLWQGEKLFF
TGTGCCAGCAGCTTATGGCAGGGAGAAAAACTGTTTTTT
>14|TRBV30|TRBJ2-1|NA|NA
CAWSLRDSYNEQFF
TGTGCCTGGAGTTTGCGGGACTCCTACAATGAGCAGTTCTTC
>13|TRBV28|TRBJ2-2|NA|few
CASSPPPTGELFF
TGTGCCAGCAGTCCCCCCCCAACCGGGGAGCTGTTTTTT
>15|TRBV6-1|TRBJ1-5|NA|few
CASSVVRNSNQPQHF
TGTGCCAGCAGTGTGGTGCGGAATAGCAATCAGCCCCAGCATTTT
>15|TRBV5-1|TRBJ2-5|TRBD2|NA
CASSLPRGGQETQYF
TGCGCCAGCAGCTTGCCGCGGGGGGGTCAAGAGACCCAGTACTTC
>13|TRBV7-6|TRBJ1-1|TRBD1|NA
CASSSQGGTEAFF
TGTGCCAGCAGCTCACAGGGGGGAACTGAAGCTTTCTTT
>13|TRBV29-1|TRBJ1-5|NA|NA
CSVETAQGQPQHF
TGCAGCGTAGAAACAGCCCAGGGGCAGCCCCAGCATTTT
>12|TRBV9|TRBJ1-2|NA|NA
CASSVTGYGYTF
TGTGCCAGCAGCGTAACAGGCTATGGCTACACCTTC
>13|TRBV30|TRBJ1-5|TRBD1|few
CAWSGQGGQPQHF
TGTGCCTGGTCGGGACAGGGGGGCCAGCCCCAGCATTTT
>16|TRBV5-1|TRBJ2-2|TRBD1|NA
CASSPGDRGNTGELFF
TGCGCCAGCAGCCCGGGGGACAGGGGGAACACCGGGGAGCTGTTTTTT
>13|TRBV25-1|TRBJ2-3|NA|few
CASRSSSTDTQYF
TGTGCCAGCAGGTCATCAAGCACAGATACGCAGTATTTT
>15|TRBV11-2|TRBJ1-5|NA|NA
CASSLDRAGNQPQHF
TGTGCCAGCAGCTTAGACAGGGCTGGCAATCAGCCCCAGCATTTT
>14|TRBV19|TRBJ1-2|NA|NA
CASSPRGGVYGYTF
TGTGCCAGTAGTCCCCGAGGGGGTGTCTATGGCTACACCTTC
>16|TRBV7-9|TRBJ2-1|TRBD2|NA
CASSPPWLAGVNEQFF
TGTGCCAGCAGCCCCCCGTGGCTAGCGGGAGTCAATGAGCAGTTCTTC
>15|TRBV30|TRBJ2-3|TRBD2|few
CAWSVLAGSTDTQYF
TGTGCCTGGAGTGTACTAGCGGGGAGCACAGATACGCAGTATTTT
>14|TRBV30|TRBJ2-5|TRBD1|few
CAWSRTGGFKTQYF
TGTGCCTGGAGTAGGACAGGGGGCTTTAAGACCCAGTACTTC
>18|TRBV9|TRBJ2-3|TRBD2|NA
CASSDGTSGGSSTDTQYF
TGTGCCAGCAGCGACGGGACTAGCGGGGGATCTAGCACAGATACGCAGTATTTT
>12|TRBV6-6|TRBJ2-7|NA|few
CASRRSGGEQYF
TGTGCCAGCAGAAGGTCAGGTGGCGAGCAGTACTTC
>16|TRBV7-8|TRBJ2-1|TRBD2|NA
CASSAKRSGRDNEQFF
TGTGCCAGCAGCGCTAAGCGGAGCGGGAGGGACAATGAGCAGTTCTTC
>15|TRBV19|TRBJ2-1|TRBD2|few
CASSLLAGSYNEQFF
TGTGCCAGTAGTCTACTAGCGGGCTCCTACAATGAGCAGTTCTTC
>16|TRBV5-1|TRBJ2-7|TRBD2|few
CASSEGTSGSRDEQYF
TGCGCCAGCAGCGAAGGGACTAGCGGGAGTCGCGACGAGCAGTACTTC
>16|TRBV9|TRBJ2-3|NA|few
CASSAGAASSEGTQYF
TGTGCCAGCAGCGCCGGGGCCGCATCTTCGGAGGGGACGCAGTATTTT